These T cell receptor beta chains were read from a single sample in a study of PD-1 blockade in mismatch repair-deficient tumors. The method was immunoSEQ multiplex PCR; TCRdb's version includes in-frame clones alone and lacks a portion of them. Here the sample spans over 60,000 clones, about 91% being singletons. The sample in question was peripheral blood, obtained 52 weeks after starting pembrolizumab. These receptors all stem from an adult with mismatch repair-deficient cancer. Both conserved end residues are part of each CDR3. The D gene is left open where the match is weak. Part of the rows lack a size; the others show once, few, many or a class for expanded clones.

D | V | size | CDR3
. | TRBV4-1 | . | CASSQVGGQPQHF
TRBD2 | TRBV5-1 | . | CASSLPSGSYEQYF
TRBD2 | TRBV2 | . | CASSQGLAGGSSYEQYF
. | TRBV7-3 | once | CASSLKRGRSYNEQFF
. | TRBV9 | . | CASSVGGGWGRQETQYF
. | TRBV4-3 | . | CASSQGLGSHNEQFF
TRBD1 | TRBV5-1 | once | CASSTTTTGSGDTQYF
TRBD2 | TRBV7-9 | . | CASSLGLAGSYEQYF
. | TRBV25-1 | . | CASSHSWIDTEAFF
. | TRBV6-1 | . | CASSEAYRVGRTEAFF
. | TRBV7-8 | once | CASRGRARRGSGELFF
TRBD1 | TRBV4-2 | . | CASSPRQGWYEKLFF
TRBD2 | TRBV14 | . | CASSHGLVRTEQFF
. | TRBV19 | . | CASSIAQGASYEQYF
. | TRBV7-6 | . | CASSTQGYEQYF
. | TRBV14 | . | CASSPGYNEQFF
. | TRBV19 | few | CASSIIRSTTYGYTF
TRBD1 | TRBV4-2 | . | CASSQDRDRAQGGYGYTF
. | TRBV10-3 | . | CAISENGNIQYF
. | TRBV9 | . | CASSTDGTGELFF
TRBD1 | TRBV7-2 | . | CASRTTGSNEKLFF
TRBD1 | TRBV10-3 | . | CAISESGQGAHEQYF
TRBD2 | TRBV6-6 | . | CASRSGTSGSIETQYF
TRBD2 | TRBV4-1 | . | CASSQRLAEVKNIQYF
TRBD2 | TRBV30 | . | CAWSLGLDTDTQYF
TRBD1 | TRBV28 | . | CASSLFGTALAYNEQFF
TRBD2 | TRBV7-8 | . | CASSLVLGLAGGHEQYF
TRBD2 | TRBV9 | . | CASGKGGDEQYF
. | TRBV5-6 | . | CASSFRDNSYEQYF
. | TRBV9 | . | CASSVGVLSYEQYF
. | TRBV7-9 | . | CASSLIQGGETQYF
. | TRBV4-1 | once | CASSHPAQGLYNEQFF